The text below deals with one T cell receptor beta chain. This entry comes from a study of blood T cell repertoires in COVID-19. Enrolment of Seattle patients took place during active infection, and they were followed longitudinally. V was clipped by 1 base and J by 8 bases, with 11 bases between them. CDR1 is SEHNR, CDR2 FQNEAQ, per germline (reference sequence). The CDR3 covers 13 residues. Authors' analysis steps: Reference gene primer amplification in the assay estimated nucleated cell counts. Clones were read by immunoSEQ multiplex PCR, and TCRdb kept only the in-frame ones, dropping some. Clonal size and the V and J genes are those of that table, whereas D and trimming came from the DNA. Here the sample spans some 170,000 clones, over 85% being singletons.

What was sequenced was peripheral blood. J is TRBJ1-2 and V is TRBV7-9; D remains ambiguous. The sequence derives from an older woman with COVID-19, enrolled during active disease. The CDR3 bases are TGTGCCAGCAGCTTAGGGACGAGGGCAGGCTACACCTTC. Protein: CASSLGTRAGYTF.